These 32 T cell receptor beta chains were all obtained from the same sample, sequenced in a study of blood T cell repertoires in COVID-19. Using immunoSEQ multiplex PCR, the repertoire was profiled, and TCRdb retains in-frame clones only, with some absent. This sample yields 62,000 or so clones, of which approximately 83% are seen a single time; more than 1.4% belongs to the top ten. Sequenced sample: peripheral blood. All receptors come from a woman in her sixties or seventies with acute or convalescent COVID-19.

This sequence joins TRBV28 and TRBJ2-3; 10 bases fit TRBD2. The V and J ends lost 7 bases and 5 bases, in that order; junction bases with no gene match: 6. Germline-derived CDR1 and CDR2 are MDHEN and SYDVKM. The CDR3 has 14 amino acids. CDR3 protein: CASKAGGPVDTQYF. The CDR3 coding sequence is TGTGCCAGCAAAGCGGGGGGGCCCGTAGATACGCAGTATTTT.

This rearrangement joins TRBV2 to TRBJ1-1; 12 bases fit TRBD1. The V and J ends lost 6 bases and 6 bases, in that order; junction bases with no gene match: 8. The CDR3 is 15 residues long. Germline-derived CDR1 and CDR2 are SNHLY and FYNNEI. CDR3 sequence: CASRPGQGATSEAFF. CDR3 DNA: TGTGCCAGCAGACCGGGACAGGGGGCAACTTCTGAAGCTTTCTTT.

The chain employs TRBV29-1 and TRBJ2-3; D is unclear. CDR1 and CDR2 (germline): SQVTM, ANQGSEA. The CDR3 contains 13 residues. The ends were cut back, 6 bases at V and 6 bases at J, with 16 bases in the middle. The DNA of the CDR3 is TGCAGCGTCGCCCCTAAAAACTTGGATACGCAGTATTTT. Protein sequence: CSVAPKNLDTQYF.

The rearrangement uses TRBV2 and TRBJ1-5; TRBD1 matches 10 bases. V dropped 5 bases and J dropped 7; count of bases not matched to a gene: 8. The CDR3 totals 15 residues. CDR1 is SNHLY and CDR2 is FYNNEI in the germline V gene. The chain's CDR3 is CASSPDRGRGQPQHF. Here the CDR3 DNA reads TGTGCCAGCAGTCCCGACAGGGGGCGAGGGCAGCCCCAGCATTTT. The whole variable domain, remainder taken from reference TRBV2 and TRBJ1-5, is EPEVTQTPSHQVTQMGQEVILRCVPISNHLYFYWYRQILGQKVEFLVSFYNNEISEKSEIFDDQFSVERPDGSNFTLKIRSTKLEDSAMYFCASSPDRGRGQPQHFGDGTRLSIL.

V and J are TRBV4-1 and TRBJ1-1; D is unclear. V lost 8 bases and J 4 bases, leaving 17 bases between the germline ends. This CDR3 comprises 14 residues. Germline CDR1 reads MGHRA; CDR2 reads YSYEKL. This CDR3 is CASRPRDLGTEAFF. The CDR3, as DNA: TGCGCCAGCCGGCCCCGGGATCTCGGCACTGAAGCTTTCTTT.

The rearrangement uses TRBV5-8 and TRBJ1-4; 9 bases are shared with TRBD1. The CDR3 spans 17 residues. Trimming took 5 bases from V and 0 from J; bases not matched to a gene: 8. Germline CDR1 reads SGHTS; CDR2 reads YDEGEE. CDR3 protein: CASREQGATPTNEKLFF. CDR3 bases: TGTGCCAGCAGGGAACAGGGGGCTACGCCAACTAATGAAAAACTGTTTTTT.

The gene calls are TRBV18 and TRBJ1-2; TRBD1 matches 9 bases. Germline V gene lookup returns CDR1 KGHSH and CDR2 LQKENI. This CDR3 is built from 14 residues. The V segment lost 6 bases and the J segment 6 bases; nucleotides outside the gene matches: 8. CDR3 nucleotide sequence: TGTGCCAGCTCGTCGGGACAGGGCTTAGATGGCTACACCTTC. This translates into CASSSGQGLDGYTF.

The rearrangement uses TRBV9 and TRBJ1-2; the D gene is possibly TRBD1 (5 bases). The CDR3 has 18 residues. Germline-derived CDR1 and CDR2 are SGDLS and YYNGEE. Trimming took off 0 bases at V and 5 bases at J, with 23 bases between the two ends. CDR3 residues: CASSVGGRTRGIGYGYTF. The CDR3 DNA follows: TGTGCCAGCAGCGTAGGGGGCCGTACCCGGGGGATCGGGTATGGCTACACCTTC.

The J gene is TRBJ2-5, the V gene TRBV6-1; 8 bases match TRBD1. CDR1 is MNHNS, CDR2 SASEGT, per germline. There are 15 residues in the CDR3. J gave up 4 bases and V 1 base, and 5 bases lay outside the gene matches. In DNA form, the CDR3 reads TGTGCCAGCAGTGAAGGGAGCAGGGGGCCAGAGACCCAGTACTTC. Its protein is CASSEGSRGPETQYF.

This chain joins TRBV12-5 and TRBJ1-1; 10 bases map to TRBD1. The CDR3 has 14 residues. CDR1 and CDR2 from the germline V gene are LGHNT and FRNRAP. The V segment lost 4 bases and the J segment 5 bases; nucleotides outside the gene matches: 4. The CDR3 is CASGSTGGQTEAFF. The CDR3 region has the DNA TGTGCTAGTGGTTCGACAGGGGGCCAAACTGAAGCTTTCTTT.

J is TRBJ2-1 and V is TRBV25-1; the match to TRBD1 covers 7 bases. The CDR3 covers 15 residues. Germline V lookup: CDR1 MGHDK, CDR2 SYGVNS. V gave up 2 bases and J gave up 8 bases; unmatched junction bases: 9. DNA of the CDR3: TGTGCCAGCAGTGAAGGACAGGTAATCGGTTATGAGCAGTTCTTC. Translated, it gives CASSEGQVIGYEQFF.

This clone was observed a few times. This chain connects TRBV7-2 to TRBJ2-1; 7 bases agree with TRBD1. The CDR3 sequence is 15 residues long. The J segment lost 2 bases and the V segment lost 0 bases, leaving 1 base of the junction unmatched. CDR1 and CDR2 (germline): SGHTA, FQGNSA. CDR3 protein: CASSLAQGTYNEQFF. CDR3 nucleotides: TGTGCCAGCAGCTTAGCACAGGGGACCTACAATGAGCAGTTCTTC.

This chain connects TRBV7-2 to TRBJ1-1; D perhaps matches TRBD1 (5 bases). Trimming removed 3 bases from V and 5 bases from J, with 19 bases in between. Germline values: CDR1 SGHTA, CDR2 FQGNSA. This CDR3 is 16 amino acids long. The CDR3 nucleotides are TGTGCCAGCAGCTTGGATCCTCCCGGGGGTGGGACTGAAGCTTTCTTT. Translated: CASSLDPPGGGTEAFF.

The V gene is TRBV9, the J gene TRBJ2-1; possibly TRBD2 for D (5 bases). Germline CDR1 reads SGDLS; CDR2 reads YYNGEE. This CDR3 is built from 18 residues. Trimming cost V 0 bases and J 7 bases, with 23 bases left between them. The CDR3 sequence is CASSVAFGKGVGGNEQFF. The CDR3 nucleotides read TGTGCCAGCAGCGTAGCTTTCGGCAAGGGCGTAGGCGGGAATGAGCAGTTCTTC.

This chain uses TRBV7-2 with TRBJ1-2; maybe TRBD1 (5 bases). V was trimmed by 2 bases and J by 6 bases, leaving 16 bases between them. The CDR3 extends over 15 amino acids. Germline-derived CDR1 and CDR2 are SGHTA and FQGNSA. The CDR3 DNA sequence: TGTGCCAGCAGCTTACGGGGGGAAGCGGGGAATGGCTACACCTTC. This sequence encodes CASSLRGEAGNGYTF. Using reference TRBV7-2 and TRBJ1-2 for the parts outside the CDR3, the full variable domain is GAGVSQSPSNKVTEKGKDVELRCDPISGHTALYWYRQSLGQGLEFLIYFQGNSAPDKSGLPSDRFSAERTGGSVSTLTIQRTQQEDSAVYLCASSLRGEAGNGYTFGSGTRLTVV.

This chain joins TRBV24-1 and TRBJ1-1; a weak D match, TRBD1 (6 bases). V was clipped by 7 bases and J by 1 base, with 9 bases between them. Germline CDR1 is KGHDR and CDR2 is SFDVKD. This CDR3 comprises 13 residues. CDR3 sequence: CATRDRKNTEAFF. The CDR3 nucleotides are TGTGCCACCAGAGACAGGAAGAACACTGAAGCTTTCTTT.

V usage is TRBV5-5 and J usage is TRBJ1-6; D unresolved. Germline-derived CDR1 and CDR2 are SGHKS and YYEKEE (reference sequence). CDR3 length: 13 amino acids. Trimming took 0 bases from V and 15 from J, leaving 13 bases between them. Written as DNA, the CDR3 is TGTGCCAGCAGCTTGGTGTCTGGCGAGGTCCTCCACTTT. Amino acids: CASSLVSGEVLHF.

This chain connects TRBV5-1 to TRBJ2-5; a weak D match, TRBD1 (6 bases). V dropped 0 bases and J dropped 1 base, with 16 bases sitting between them. There are 17 residues in the CDR3. Germline CDR1 is SGHRS and CDR2 is YFSETQ. Here the CDR3 reads CASSLGGPSSGQETQYF. The CDR3 coding sequence is TGCGCCAGCAGCTTGGGGGGGCCTTCGTCGGGCCAAGAGACCCAGTACTTC.

The genes are TRBV12-3 or TRBV12-4 and TRBJ1-2; D ambiguous. The CDR3 consists of 13 residues. Trimming took 3 bases from V and 8 from J, leaving 13 bases between them. CDR3 loop: CASSLRESRGYTF. The CDR3 DNA reads TGTGCCAGCAGTTTGCGGGAGTCGAGGGGCTACACCTTC.

The rearrangement uses TRBV18 and TRBJ2-2; 7 bases are a match to TRBD2. Trimming took 3 bases from V and 4 from J; bases not matched to a gene: 8. Per germline, CDR1 KGHSH and CDR2 LQKENI. This CDR3 is 16 amino acids long. Here the CDR3 reads CASSPGAGKLTGELFF. In nucleotides, the CDR3 is TGTGCCAGCTCACCCGGAGCGGGAAAACTCACCGGGGAGCTGTTTTTT.

This chain links TRBV19 with TRBJ1-2; tentatively, D is TRBD1 (6 bases). The V and J ends lost 3 bases and 3 bases respectively, with 8 bases between them. The length of the CDR3 is 13 residues. Germline CDR1 LNHDA, CDR2 SQIVND (reference sequence). Written as DNA, the CDR3 is TGTGCCAGTAGTATCGGACAGTACTATGGCTACACCTTC. Protein product: CASSIGQYYGYTF.

This chain links TRBV5-5 with TRBJ2-2, with D uncertain. V was shortened by 4 bases and J by 7 bases, with 8 bases between the two germline ends. This CDR3 contains 12 residues. Looked up from germline, CDR1 is SGHKS and CDR2 is YYEKEE (reference sequence). Written as DNA, the CDR3 is TGTGCCAGCAGCCGTTCCGGCGGGGAGCTGTTTTTT. This encodes CASSRSGGELFF.

The chain links TRBV7-2 to TRBJ1-2; 8 nucleotides line up with TRBD1. The germline V gene has CDR1 SGHTA and CDR2 FQGNSA. The CDR3 has 14 amino acids. The V segment lost 6 bases and the J segment 7 bases; nucleotides outside the gene matches: 10. In DNA, the CDR3 is TGTGCCAGCAGTTACGGACAGGGTTTTAGTGGCTACACCTTC. Translated, it gives CASSYGQGFSGYTF.

CDR3: CASSPQGLFYNEQFF. The CDR3 DNA is TGTGCCAGTAGTCCACAGGGATTATTTTACAATGAGCAGTTCTTC. The J gene is TRBJ2-1, the V gene TRBV19; possibly TRBD1 for D (6 bases). Per germline, CDR1 LNHDA and CDR2 SQIVND (reference sequence). V was clipped by 5 bases and J by 4 bases, with 15 bases between them. This CDR3 has 15 amino acids.

The chain is built from TRBV18 and TRBJ1-1; 10 positions match TRBD1. Germline V gene data show CDR1 as KGHSH and CDR2 as LQKENI. The V gene end was trimmed by 0 bases and the J gene end by 11 bases; junction bases not matched to a gene: 15. The CDR3 sequence is 17 residues long. The CDR3 DNA is TGTGCCAGCTCACCACCGCTTCGGACAGGGGGTTCGGCGGAGGCTTTCTTT. This encodes CASSPPLRTGGSAEAFF. Full variable domain (rest looked up from reference TRBV18 and TRBJ1-1): NAGVMQNPRHLVRRRGQEARLRCSPMKGHSHVYWYRQLPEEGLKFMVYLQKENIIDESGMPKERFSAEFPKEGPSILRIQQVVRGDSAAYFCASSPPLRTGGSAEAFFGQGTRLTVV.

This clone was counted a few times. This sequence joins TRBV5-1 and TRBJ2-3; 9 bases map to TRBD2. CDR1 and CDR2 from the germline V gene are SGHRS and YFSETQ. The trim removed 7 bases at V and 4 bases at J, leaving 7 bases unmatched. The CDR3 runs 14 residues. CDR3 sequence reads: CASAKREAADTQYF. The CDR3 DNA sequence: TGCGCCAGCGCAAAGCGGGAGGCTGCAGATACGCAGTATTTT.

The chain recombines TRBV2 with TRBJ1-6; TRBD1 aligns across 9 bases. The V gene end was trimmed by 7 bases and the J gene end by 8 bases; junction bases not matched to a gene: 6. Germline V CDR1 and CDR2: SNHLY, FYNNEI. The CDR3 length is 14 residues. CDR3 DNA sequence: TGTGCCAGCAAGAGGGACAGGGCTGATTCACCCCTCCACTTT. Translating gives CASKRDRADSPLHF.

The chain is built from TRBV20-1 and TRBJ1-1; D is possibly TRBD1 (5 bases). The V gene's germline CDR1 is DFQATT and CDR2 SNEGSKA (reference sequence). CDR3 length: 13 amino acids. V gave up 3 bases and J gave up 1 base, with 9 bases separating them. The CDR3: CSASPGGNTEAFF. Here the CDR3 DNA reads TGCAGTGCTAGTCCGGGGGGGAACACTGAAGCTTTCTTT.

The V gene is TRBV11-1, the J gene TRBJ2-5; no clear D. Germline-derived CDR1 and CDR2 are SGHAT and FQDESV (reference sequence). V was shortened by 8 bases and J by 1 base, with 8 bases between the two germline ends. This CDR3 spans 12 amino acids. The CDR3 coding sequence is TGTGCCAGCGGCGGTCTCCAAGAGACCCAGTACTTC. Residues: CASGGLQETQYF.

This clone was recorded once. The chain carries TRBV28 and TRBJ1-4, with TRBD1 matching 7 bases. Trimming removed 5 bases from V and 3 bases from J; junction bases left unmatched: 6. This CDR3 comprises 15 residues. Germline assignment: CDR1 MDHEN and CDR2 SYDVKM. CDR3 DNA: TGTGCCAGCAGTAAAGGGGGCTCGGCTAATGAAAAACTGTTTTTT. Translation gives CASSKGGSANEKLFF.

The CDR3 here is CASSYSYSSNQPQHF. CDR3 sequence (DNA): TGTGCCAGCAGTTACTCTTACAGCAGCAATCAGCCCCAGCATTTT. This rearrangement joins TRBV6-5 to TRBJ1-5; D is uncertain. The V end was cut by 0 bases, the J end by 1 base, with 7 bases between. Germline CDR1 and CDR2: MNHEY and SVGAGI. The CDR3 contains 15 residues.

This sequence joins TRBV30 and TRBJ1-1, with a possible D match to TRBD1 (5 bases). The CDR3 length is 16 residues. V was clipped by 0 bases and J by 2 bases, with 16 bases between them. The V gene's germline CDR1 is GTSNPN and CDR2 SVGIG (reference sequence). The CDR3 DNA is TGTGCCTGGAGTGTGGGGCGGAAGCTCCTAAACACTGAAGCTTTCTTT. Protein sequence: CAWSVGRKLLNTEAFF. The complete variable domain, with remaining parts taken from reference TRBV30 and TRBJ1-1, reads SQTIHQWPATLVQPVGSPLSLECTVEGTSNPNLYWYRQAAGRGLQLLFYSVGIGQISSEVPQNLSASRPQDRQFILSSKKLLLSDSGFYLCAWSVGRKLLNTEAFFGQGTRLTVV.